This T cell receptor beta chain came from a study of blood T cell repertoires in COVID-19. The overall study: Samples representing acute and convalescent COVID-19 were sourced from the United States, Italy and Spain. Sources were T cells, B-cell-depleted T cells, or PBMCs; the material itself was cDNA or gDNA.

Authors' methods: From reference gene primer amplification, estimates of nucleated cell counts were derived. Some clones are missing from TCRdb's copy, which holds only in-frame ones; the method was immunoSEQ multiplex PCR. V and J calls and clone size are copied from that table; D and trimming were computed from the DNA. The sample consists of roughly 100,000 clones, approximately 82% of them appearing once. V lost 1 base and J lost 6; bases outside the gene matches: 8. Germline CDR1 and CDR2: MGHRA and YSYEKL. The CDR3 is made up of 16 amino acids. This sequence joins TRBV4-1 and TRBJ2-1; 8 positions match TRBD2. The TCR comes from an elderly woman with acute or convalescent COVID-19. The sequencing sample was made of peripheral blood. CDR3 sequence: CASSQVVTSGSNEQFF. CDR3 coding DNA: TGCGCCAGCAGCCAAGTCGTCACTAGCGGCAGCAATGAGCAGTTCTTC.